This TCR beta chain was retrieved from a study of cytomegalovirus exposure and HLA in healthy donors. Whole-study findings and limits: Cytomegalovirus association was listed for 170 or so TCR beta chains. In vitro confirmation showed three CMV-associated chains to be CMV antigen specific. The classifier, whose performance was assessed in both the original and validation cohorts, reportedly diagnosed cytomegalovirus status with high specificity and sensitivity.

This table comes from immunoSEQ multiplex PCR, and its TCRdb copy is limited to in-frame clones, with some not included. The sample holds roughly 60,000 clones, roughly nine tenths seen once. As for this clone: What it binds is unknown.

The sample consisted of PBMCs. The source of this sequence is a woman in her twenties or thirties in good health and CMV-seronegative.

CDR3 sequence (DNA): TGTGCCAGCAGCTACGGACAGGGGGCGCCCTACGAGCAGTACTTC. Protein sequence: CASSYGQGAPYEQYF. The chain combines TRBV5-5 with TRBJ2-7, with 11 bases matching TRBD1. CDR3 length: 15 residues. Germline CDR1 SGHKS, CDR2 YYEKEE (reference sequence). V lost 3 bases, J lost 2 bases, and 4 bases stayed unmatched.